These 15 T cell receptor beta chains originate from one sample sequenced in a study of CD8+CD57+ T cells in acquired aplastic anemia. TCR beta VDJ combinations and CDR3 sequences were profiled from genomic DNA. TCRdb reprocessed the reads via MiXCR and lists one record per CDR3 protein. Here the sample spans some 280,000 distinct CDR3 sequences, around three fifths being singletons. Sequenced material: sorted CD4+, CD8+, or CD8+CD57+ T cells (not recorded which) from PBMCs. These receptors all stem from a human donor with severe aplastic anemia or a healthy control (not recorded which).

For the CDR3, the DNA is TGTGCCATCAGTGAAAAGTGGGGGGAGGGTGCCGAAGAGACCCAGTACTTC. Residues: CAISEKWGEGAEETQYF. The chain joins TRBV10-3 to TRBJ2-5, with TRBD2 matching 7 bases. Germline V gives CDR1 ENHRY, CDR2 SYGVKD. CDR3 length: 17 amino acids. With V trimmed by 3 bases and J by 3 bases, 13 bases remained unmatched.

Points on this clonotype: In this CDR3 the conserved last residue, phenylalanine or tryptophan, is missing, so a read error is likely. The chain couples TRBV5-1 to TRBJ1-1; 7 nucleotides agree with TRBD1. The CDR3 consists of 15 residues. Germline V lookup: CDR1 SGHRS, CDR2 YFSETQ. This CDR3 is CASSLYPTGNTEAFL. CDR3 sequence (DNA): TGCGCCAGCAGCTTGTACCCGACAGGGAACACCGAAGCTTTCCTT.

The V gene is TRBV7-3, the J gene TRBJ1-6; no clear D gene. CDR3 length: 15 residues. Trimming took off 4 bases at V and 5 bases at J, with 12 bases between the two ends. Germline CDR1 is SGHTA and CDR2 is FQGTGA. CDR3 sequence (DNA): TGTGCCAGCAGCTCCTCTAGCGGGGATAATTCACCCCTCCACTTT. This codes for CASSSSSGDNSPLHF. Drawing the rest from reference TRBV7-3 and TRBJ1-6, the complete variable domain is GAGVSQTPSNKVTEKGKYVELRCDPISGHTALYWYRQSLGQGPEFLIYFQGTGAADDSGLPNDRFFAVRPEGSVSTLKIQRTERGDSAVYLCASSSSSGDNSPLHFGNGTRLTVT.

This clonotype showed up many times. The chain couples TRBV20-1 to TRBJ1-5, with D possibly matching TRBD1 (6 bases). There are 15 residues in the CDR3. Deletions cut 3 bases from V and 5 bases from J, with 17 bases between. CDR1 and CDR2 from the germline V gene are DFQATT and SNEGSKA (reference sequence). The CDR3 DNA is TGCAGTGCTAGGTCGACAGGACTAGGAGATCAGCCCCAGCATTTT. Protein product: CSARSTGLGDQPQHF.

V usage is TRBV7-9 and J usage is TRBJ2-7; no definite D call. The germline V gene encodes CDR1 SEHNR and CDR2 FQNEAQ (reference sequence). V lost 11 bases and J 1 base, leaving 18 bases between the germline ends. This CDR3 contains 14 residues. The CDR3 DNA reads TGTGCCGTAGGGATTCACAGTAGATCCTACGAGCAGTACTTC. Protein: CAVGIHSRSYEQYF.

This chain links TRBV10-1 with TRBJ2-7, with 10 bases identical to TRBD1. The junction had 9 bases not matched to a gene; V was cut back by 8 bases and J by 5 bases. There are 14 residues in the CDR3. CDR1 is WNHNN and CDR2 is SYGVQD in the germline V gene (reference sequence). In nucleotides, the CDR3 is TGCGCCAGCGGTCTCGGGACAGGGGCCCACGAGCAGTACTTC. It is translated as CASGLGTGAHEQYF.

This chain connects TRBV19 to TRBJ2-3, with D perhaps matching TRBD2 (5 bases). The CDR3 sequence is 14 residues long. The germline gives CDR1 LNHDA, CDR2 SQIVND (reference sequence). V gave up 6 bases and J gave up 4 bases, with 14 bases separating them. CDR3 coding DNA: TGTGCCAGTAGCAGGCAGGACTGGGCAGATACGCAGTATTTT. Amino acids: CASSRQDWADTQYF.

This clonotype was detected many times. V gene TRBV2 combines with J gene TRBJ1-5, with D possibly matching TRBD1 (5 bases). CDR3 size: 13 residues. The V end was cut by 4 bases, the J end by 7 bases, with 11 bases between. Germline assignment: CDR1 SNHLY and CDR2 FYNNEI. The CDR3, as DNA: TGTGCCAGCAGTGGTACAGGTTACCAGCCCCAGCATTTT. It specifies CASSGTGYQPQHF.

This clonotype was seen a single time. The J gene is TRBJ2-1, the V gene TRBV10-2; 8 nucleotides align to TRBD2. This CDR3 spans 13 amino acids. The J segment lost 4 bases and the V segment lost 9 bases, leaving 5 bases of the junction unmatched. Germline lookup yields CDR1 WSHSY and CDR2 SAAADI. The CDR3 nucleotides are TGCGCCAGTCTGCCGGGGGGGTACAATGAGCAGTTCTTC. Protein product: CASLPGGYNEQFF.

On this clonotype itself: Because it lacks the conserved phenylalanine or tryptophan at the end, this CDR3 is likely a read error. It is unclear where the CDR3 begins or ends on the DNA, so no DNA is shown, and the CDR3 is as TCRdb lists it. The CDR3 reads CASSSPLS. This rearrangement joins TRBV7-2 to TRBJ1-6. Inclusive of both ends, the CDR3 amounts to 8 amino acids. The germline V gene has CDR1 SGHTA and CDR2 FQGNSA.

The chain recombines TRBV5-1 with TRBJ1-1; 7 nucleotides match TRBD1. The CDR3 has 13 amino acids. In germline, CDR1 is SGHRS, CDR2 YFSETQ. V was clipped by 4 bases and J by 8 bases; unmatched bases: 8. CDR3 bases: TGCGCCAGCAGCGACACAGGGGCCGGGGAAGCTTTCTTT. This encodes CASSDTGAGEAFF.

The chain carries TRBV2 and TRBJ2-1; 12 nucleotides align to TRBD2. V shed 7 bases and J 5 bases; nucleotides not matched to a gene: 9. The CDR3 runs to 16 residues. Per germline, CDR1 SNHLY and CDR2 FYNNEI. The CDR3 bases are TGTGCCAGCATCCCCAGGACTAGCGGGATTGACAATGAGCAGTTCTTC. Encoded protein: CASIPRTSGIDNEQFF.

This clonotype has at least ten counts. This chain uses TRBV3-1 with TRBJ2-7, with D possibly TRBD1 on 6 matching bases. This CDR3 contains 12 residues. With 4 bases removed from V and 6 bases from J, the gap between germline ends came to 10 bases. CDR1 and CDR2 (germline): LGHDT, YNNKEL (reference sequence). The CDR3 loop is CASSLQGFEQYF. The CDR3 DNA reads as TGTGCCAGCAGCCTACAGGGCTTCGAGCAGTACTTC.

To note about this clonotype: The conserved phenylalanine or tryptophan is not found at the CDR3 terminus, so this likely reflects a read error. The CDR3 DNA reads as TGTGCCAGCAGCGCCAGACAGGGGACTGACGGCTACACCTCC. Protein: CASSARQGTDGYTS. The rearrangement links TRBV7-2 to TRBJ1-2, with 8 bases matching TRBD1. The CDR3 sequence is 14 residues long. J was trimmed by 8 bases and V by 5 bases; bases with no gene match: 10. Germline values: CDR1 SGHTA, CDR2 FQGNSA.

This clonotype came up once. The chain links TRBV5-1 to TRBJ1-4; a possible D gene is TRBD1 (5 bases). The CDR3 totals 17 residues. Germline-derived CDR1 and CDR2 are SGHRS and YFSETQ. The V end was cut by 0 bases, the J end by 2 bases, with 14 bases between. The DNA of the CDR3 is TGCGCCAGCAGCTTGGTGAGGGGTGAGGGGACTAATGAAAAACTGTTTTTT. Translation: CASSLVRGEGTNEKLFF.